This TCR beta chain was retrieved from a study of blood T cell repertoires in COVID-19. Study-level background: The study drew acute and convalescent COVID-19 samples from the United States, Italy and Spain. Nucleic acid was either cDNA or gDNA, and it came from T cells, B-cell-depleted T cells, or PBMCs.

Original handling: Amplification of reference gene primers provided the estimated nucleated cell counts. Clones were read by immunoSEQ multiplex PCR, and TCRdb kept only the in-frame ones, dropping some. V, J and clone size are taken as reported in that table, and D and trimming were inferred from the DNA itself. The top ten hold 3.5% to 5.5% of the sample, which has 250,000 to 300,000 clones, around four fifths seen once. Per the germline V gene, CDR1 is MGHRA and CDR2 is YSYEKL. There are 15 residues in the CDR3. V gave up 2 bases and J gave up 5 bases, with 15 bases separating them. The chain carries TRBV4-1 and TRBJ2-5; D might be TRBD2 (5 bases). The sequence was collected from a man aged 60 to 75 who had recovered from COVID-19. The sequenced material came from peripheral blood. CDR3 residues: CASSQQWGVMETQYF. For the CDR3, the DNA is TGCGCCAGCAGCCAACAGTGGGGAGTGATGGAGACCCAGTACTTC.